The 27 T cell receptor beta chains below come from one sample, sequenced in a study of blood T cells in healthy people across ages. For the second PCR, which ran for about 6 to 12 cycles, a sample-barcoded 5' primer and a J-beta primer mix were used. TCRdb itself ran the 5' RACE reads through MiXCR, one entry per CDR3 protein. The sample yields about 800,000 distinct CDR3 sequences, about half seen once. Sequencing was carried out using blood. The receptor source for this set is a man of 80 years or more in good health.

The J gene is TRBJ2-1, the V gene TRBV20-1, with 7 bases lining up with TRBD1. With 2 bases clipped from V and 5 bases from J, the junction kept 15 bases outside the gene matches. The germline gives CDR1 DFQATT, CDR2 SNEGSKA (reference sequence). CDR3 size: 17 residues. The CDR3 DNA follows: TGCAGTGCTAGACGATGGACAGGTCGAGGTCAGAACAATGAGCAGTTCTTC. It specifies CSARRWTGRGQNNEQFF.

V is TRBV29-1 and J is TRBJ2-1; TRBD2 matches at 7 bases. The germline CDR1 and CDR2 sequences are SQVTM and ANQGSEA. The CDR3 has 12 amino acids. After removal of 1 base from V and 8 bases from J, the junction contained 2 bases not matched to a gene. CDR3 bases: TGCAGCGTTGAAGCGGGAGGCGATGAGCAGTTCTTC. It translates to CSVEAGGDEQFF.

The chain carries TRBV2 and TRBJ2-1, with D uncertain. CDR1 is SNHLY, CDR2 FYNNEI, per germline. The CDR3 is 11 residues long. V gave up 9 bases and J gave up 4 bases, with 7 bases separating them. The CDR3 here is CASDKYNEQFF. The CDR3 DNA follows: TGTGCCAGTGACAAGTACAATGAGCAGTTCTTC.

This chain joins TRBV7-9 and TRBJ2-7; D may be TRBD1 or TRBD2 (6 bases each). The CDR3 spans 12 residues. Germline CDR1 is SEHNR and CDR2 is FQNEAQ (reference sequence). V lost 10 bases to trimming and J lost 6 bases, with 16 bases between them. Written as DNA, the CDR3 is TGTGCCACAAGGGGGGACATTGGCGAGCAGTACTTC. Translation: CATRGDIGEQYF. The complete variable domain, with remaining parts taken from reference TRBV7-9 and TRBJ2-7, reads DTGVSQNPRHKITKRGQNVTFRCDPISEHNRLYWYRQTLGQGPEFLTYFQNEAQLEKSRLLSDRFSAERPKGSFSTLEIQRTEQGDSAMYLCATRGDIGEQYFGPGTRLTVT.

The chain uses TRBV4-3 and TRBJ1-1, with D uncertain. Per germline, CDR1 LGHNA and CDR2 YSLEER. This CDR3 comprises 15 residues. The V end lost 5 bases, the J end lost 0 bases, and 13 bases lay between the germline ends. Here the CDR3 DNA reads TGCGCCAGCAGCAAAAGCGAGACGGTGAACACTGAAGCTTTCTTT. This encodes CASSKSETVNTEAFF.

This clonotype showed up many times. V gene TRBV6-2 or TRBV6-3 combines with J gene TRBJ2-2; TRBD1 might be the D (6 bases). Trimming stripped 4 bases from V and 5 bases from J, with 14 bases between. The germline V gene encodes CDR1 MNHEY and CDR2 SVGEGT. The CDR3 is made up of 15 amino acids. In nucleotides, the CDR3 is TGTGCCAGCAGTTTGGACAGCGAGGGGACCGGGGAGCTGTTTTTT. It specifies CASSLDSEGTGELFF.

The CDR3 here is CASSSDSGGSGANVLTF. The CDR3 DNA reads as TGTGCCAGCAGCAGTGATAGCGGAGGCTCTGGGGCCAACGTCCTGACTTTC. The V and J genes are TRBV9 and TRBJ2-6; a possible D gene is TRBD2 (6 bases). The CDR3 length is 17 residues. Deletions cut 4 bases from V and 0 bases from J, with 14 bases between. Germline V gives CDR1 SGDLS, CDR2 YYNGEE.

This chain joins TRBV15 and TRBJ2-1, with D possibly matching TRBD2 (6 bases). The germline V gene has CDR1 LNHNV and CDR2 YYDKDF (reference sequence). CDR3 size: 15 residues. V lost 0 bases and J 9 bases, leaving 15 bases between the germline ends. The CDR3 DNA reads TGTGCCACCAGCAGAGAGACGGGAGCGCTCAGTGAGCAGTTCTTC. Its protein product is CATSRETGALSEQFF.

This chain uses TRBV28 with TRBJ2-7; 8 nucleotides agree with TRBD2. The germline CDR1 and CDR2 sequences are MDHEN and SYDVKM. The CDR3 loop spans 14 amino acids. The V segment lost 3 bases and the J segment 3 bases; nucleotides outside the gene matches: 4. CDR3 residues: CASSFLGTSYEQYF. The CDR3 bases are TGTGCCAGCAGTTTTCTCGGGACTAGCTACGAGCAGTACTTC.

The chain couples TRBV29-1 to TRBJ2-3; possible D gene TRBD2, 6 bases. The CDR3 is made up of 13 amino acids. Germline assignment: CDR1 SQVTM and CDR2 ANQGSEA. Trimming pared 4 bases from V and 1 base from J, leaving 9 bases between. CDR3 nucleotides: TGCAGCGTTGGGGCTAGCGGCACAGATACGCAGTATTTT. It yields the protein CSVGASGTDTQYF.

The chain combines TRBV6-2 or TRBV6-3 with TRBJ1-2, with D uncertain. The germline gives CDR1 MNHEY, CDR2 SVGEGT. The CDR3 sequence is 13 residues long. The V gene lost 6 bases and the J gene lost 3 bases, with 11 bases spanning the gap. The chain's CDR3 is CASSRNIDYGYTF. Here the CDR3 DNA reads TGTGCCAGCAGCCGAAACATCGACTATGGCTACACCTTC.

This rearrangement joins TRBV20-1 to TRBJ2-3; TRBD2 matches 14 bases. CDR1 DFQATT and CDR2 SNEGSKA come from the germline V gene (reference sequence). The CDR3 extends over 14 amino acids. V shed 2 bases and J 10 bases; nucleotides not matched to a gene: 5. This CDR3 is CSARPGLAGESQYF. The DNA for the CDR3 is TGCAGTGCTAGACCGGGACTAGCGGGAGAGTCGCAGTATTTT.

This clonotype has only a few counts. This chain links TRBV7-2 with TRBJ1-2; the D is unclear. The V and J ends lost 1 base and 6 bases respectively, with 15 bases between them. The CDR3 runs 15 residues. Germline CDR1 reads SGHTA; CDR2 reads FQGNSA. The chain's CDR3 is CASSLDPGASNGYTF. DNA of the CDR3: TGTGCCAGCAGCTTAGACCCGGGCGCCTCGAATGGCTACACCTTC.

This chain connects TRBV12-3 or TRBV12-4 to TRBJ2-2, with D possibly matching TRBD2 (6 bases). Deletions cut 6 bases from V and 2 bases from J, with 10 bases between. The CDR3 is 14 residues long. DNA for the CDR3: TGTGCCAGCAGGCGGGACTCCAACACCGGGGAGCTGTTTTTT. Protein product: CASRRDSNTGELFF.

This clonotype was detected ten times or more. The chain couples TRBV5-1 to TRBJ2-6, with 9 positions matching TRBD2. Germline-derived CDR1 and CDR2 are SGHRS and YFSETQ. The CDR3 covers 20 residues. J gave up 4 bases and V 0 bases, and 14 bases lay outside the gene matches. CDR3 sequence (DNA): TGCGCCAGCAGCTTGGATCGAGCGGGAGGTTCGGTCGGCGGGGCCAACGTCCTGACTTTC. Its translation is CASSLDRAGGSVGGANVLTF.

This sequence joins TRBV7-9 and TRBJ1-2; 8 bases match TRBD1. J gave up 4 bases and V 4 bases, and 8 bases lay outside the gene matches. This CDR3 comprises 15 residues. Germline V gene lookup returns CDR1 SEHNR and CDR2 FQNEAQ (reference sequence). CDR3 bases: TGTGCCAGCAGCTCCTCAGGGGGCGCGGGCTATGGCTACACCTTC. Its protein product is CASSSSGGAGYGYTF.

The chain combines TRBV29-1 with TRBJ2-1, with 7 positions matching TRBD1. With 2 bases clipped from V and 7 bases from J, the junction kept 5 bases outside the gene matches. Germline assignment: CDR1 SQVTM and CDR2 ANQGSEA. The CDR3 is 13 residues long. CDR3 DNA sequence: TGCAGCGTTGAAAGGGGGCTTCGGAATGAGCAGTTCTTC. Protein: CSVERGLRNEQFF.

For this clonotype: This may come from a read error, since a much larger clone is one base off. The chain employs TRBV20-1 and TRBJ2-1; 8 bases agree with TRBD2. The CDR3 spans 12 residues. Losses at the gene ends were 3 bases for V and 13 bases for J; bases not matched to a gene: 8. Germline V gene lookup returns CDR1 DFQATT and CDR2 SNEGSKA (reference sequence). The CDR3 loop is CSASSQRGTQFF. The CDR3 coding sequence is TGCAGTGCTAGTAGCCAGCGGGGGACCCAGTTCTTC.

The gene calls are TRBV4-2 and TRBJ2-4; 11 bases line up with TRBD2. Germline V CDR1 and CDR2: LGHNA, YNFKEQ. The CDR3 totals 18 residues. The trim removed 0 bases at V and 13 bases at J, leaving 17 bases unmatched. The CDR3 reads CASSQEGTSGTELITQYF. The CDR3 DNA is TGTGCCAGCAGCCAAGAAGGGACTAGCGGAACAGAACTCATTACCCAGTACTTC.

This clonotype was picked up many times. The chain employs TRBV7-2 and TRBJ2-3; 15 bases agree with TRBD2. The CDR3 consists of 16 residues. Germline CDR1 is SGHTA and CDR2 is FQGNSA. The V segment lost 5 bases and the J segment 4 bases; nucleotides outside the gene matches: 4. CDR3 DNA sequence: TGTGCCAGCAGCCGGGGACTAGCGGGAGGTGCAGATACGCAGTATTTT. Protein: CASSRGLAGGADTQYF.

A remark on this clonotype: A read error may be the cause here, since a much bigger clone is one base away. The gene calls are TRBV7-2 and TRBJ2-3; 10 bases are a match to TRBD2. Germline CDR1 and CDR2: SGHTA and FQGNSA. This CDR3 comprises 20 residues. Unmatched junction bases numbered 20, after V lost 5 bases and J lost 3 bases. CDR3 loop: CASSLRRGASGRSVTDTQYF. CDR3 bases: TGTGCCAGCAGCCTAAGGAGAGGGGCTAGCGGGAGAAGTGTGACAGATACGCAGTATTTT.

The V call is TRBV11-1, the J call TRBJ2-3; D is ambiguous. Germline CDR1 and CDR2: SGHAT and FQDESV (reference sequence). The V end lost 5 bases, the J end lost 6 bases, and 9 bases lay between the germline ends. CDR3 size: 12 residues. The CDR3 DNA is TGTGCCAGCAGCCAACGACTGGATACGCAGTATTTT. Protein product: CASSQRLDTQYF.

The table lists this clonotype with a few counts. The CDR3 spells CASKSWTGDNEQFF. Here the CDR3 DNA reads TGTGCCAGCAAATCTTGGACAGGGGACAATGAGCAGTTCTTC. V usage is TRBV27 and J usage is TRBJ2-1; 9 nucleotides match TRBD1. Germline CDR1 MNHEY, CDR2 SMNVEV (reference sequence). The CDR3 runs 14 residues. Trimming at V came to 7 bases and at J to 5 bases, leaving 6 bases not matched to a gene.

About this clonotype: A much larger clone sits a single nucleotide away, making a read error possible. The chain employs TRBV20-1 and TRBJ1-4; D call uncertain. V lost 0 bases and J lost 3, with 11 bases in between. The CDR3 has 15 residues. CDR1 DFQATT and CDR2 SNEGSKA come from the germline V gene (reference sequence). The CDR3 reads CSARDASAANEKLFF. In DNA form, the CDR3 reads TGCAGTGCTAGAGACGCCAGCGCAGCTAATGAAAAACTGTTTTTT.

The chain is built from TRBV11-2 and TRBJ2-2; tentative D call: TRBD1 (5 bases). The V gene lost 5 bases and the J gene lost 2 bases, with 12 bases spanning the gap. This CDR3 spans 15 amino acids. From germline, CDR1 is SGHAT and CDR2 FQNNGV. CDR3 residues: CASSIDRTNTGELFF. CDR3 bases: TGTGCCAGCAGCATCGACAGAACTAACACCGGGGAGCTGTTTTTT.

This clonotype was counted at least ten times. V gene TRBV12-3 or TRBV12-4 combines with J gene TRBJ2-7; tentative D call: TRBD1 (6 bases). The CDR3 is made up of 14 amino acids. Deletions cut 5 bases from V and 0 bases from J, with 11 bases between. The CDR3 loop is CASSNRVSSYEQYF. CDR3 bases: TGTGCCAGCAGTAACAGGGTGAGCTCCTACGAGCAGTACTTC.

The chain couples TRBV12-3 or TRBV12-4 to TRBJ2-7; 9 nucleotides agree with TRBD2. There are 14 residues in the CDR3. V lost 7 bases, J lost 2 bases, and 6 bases stayed unmatched. CDR3 DNA: TGTGCCAGCATCGGTAGCGGGAGTCCCTACGAGCAGTACTTC. This codes for CASIGSGSPYEQYF.